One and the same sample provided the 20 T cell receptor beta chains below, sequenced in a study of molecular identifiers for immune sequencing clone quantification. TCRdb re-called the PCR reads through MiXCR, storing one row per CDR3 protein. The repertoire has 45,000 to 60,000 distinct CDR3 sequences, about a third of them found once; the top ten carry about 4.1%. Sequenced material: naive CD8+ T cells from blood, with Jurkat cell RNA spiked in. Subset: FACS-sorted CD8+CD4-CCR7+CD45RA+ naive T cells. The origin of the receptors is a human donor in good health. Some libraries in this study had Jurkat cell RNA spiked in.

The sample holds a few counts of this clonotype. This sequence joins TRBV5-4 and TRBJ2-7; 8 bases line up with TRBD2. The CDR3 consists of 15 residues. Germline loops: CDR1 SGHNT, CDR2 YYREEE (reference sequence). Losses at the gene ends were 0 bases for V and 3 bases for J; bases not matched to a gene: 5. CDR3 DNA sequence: TGTGCCAGCAGCTTGGGGGGACTAGGGGGCTACGAGCAGTACTTC. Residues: CASSLGGLGGYEQYF.

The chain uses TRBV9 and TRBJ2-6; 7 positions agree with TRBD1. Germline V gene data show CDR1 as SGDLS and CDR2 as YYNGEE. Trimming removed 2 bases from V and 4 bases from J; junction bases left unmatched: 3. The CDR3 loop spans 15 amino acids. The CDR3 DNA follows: TGTGCCAGCAGCGTGACAGGGTCCGGGGCCAACGTCCTGACTTTC. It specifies CASSVTGSGANVLTF. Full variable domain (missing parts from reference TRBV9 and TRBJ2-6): DSGVTQTPKHLITATGQRVTLRCSPRSGDLSVYWYQQSLDQGLQFLIQYYNGEERAKGNILERFSAQQFPDLHSELNLSSLELGDSALYFCASSVTGSGANVLTFGAGSRLTVL.

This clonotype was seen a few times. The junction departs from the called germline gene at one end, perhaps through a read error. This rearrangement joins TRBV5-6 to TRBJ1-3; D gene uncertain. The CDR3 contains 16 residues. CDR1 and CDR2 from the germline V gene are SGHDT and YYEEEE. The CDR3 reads CASSLPADLSGNTMYF. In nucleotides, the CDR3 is TGTGCCAGCAGCTTGCCGGCGGACCTCTCTGGAAACACCATGTATTTT.

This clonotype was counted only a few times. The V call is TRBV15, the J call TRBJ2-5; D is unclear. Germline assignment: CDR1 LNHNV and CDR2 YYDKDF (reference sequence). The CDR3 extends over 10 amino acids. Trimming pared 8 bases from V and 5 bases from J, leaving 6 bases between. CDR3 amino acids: CATAGETQYF. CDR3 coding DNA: TGTGCCACCGCCGGGGAGACCCAGTACTTC.

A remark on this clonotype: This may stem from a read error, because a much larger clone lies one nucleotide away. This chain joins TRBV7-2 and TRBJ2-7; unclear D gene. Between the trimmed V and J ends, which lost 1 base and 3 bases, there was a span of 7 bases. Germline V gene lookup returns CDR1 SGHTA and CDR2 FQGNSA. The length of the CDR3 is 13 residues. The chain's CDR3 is CASSLGTCYEQYF. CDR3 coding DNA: TGTGCCAGCAGCTTAGGCACCTGCTACGAGCAGTACTTC.

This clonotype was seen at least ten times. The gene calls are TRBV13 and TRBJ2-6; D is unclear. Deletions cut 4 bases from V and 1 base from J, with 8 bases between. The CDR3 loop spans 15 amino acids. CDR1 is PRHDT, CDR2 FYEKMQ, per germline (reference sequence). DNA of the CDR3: TGTGCCAGCAGCTCACGGAGTTCTGGGGCCAACGTCCTGACTTTC. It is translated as CASSSRSSGANVLTF.

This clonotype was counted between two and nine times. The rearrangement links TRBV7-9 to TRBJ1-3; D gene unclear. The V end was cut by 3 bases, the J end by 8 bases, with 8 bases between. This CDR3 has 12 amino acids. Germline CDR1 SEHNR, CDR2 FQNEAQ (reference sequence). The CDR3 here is CASSFRVDTIYF. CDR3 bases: TGTGCCAGCAGCTTTAGGGTGGACACCATATATTTT. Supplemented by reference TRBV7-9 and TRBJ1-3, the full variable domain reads DTGVSQNPRHKITKRGQNVTFRCDPISEHNRLYWYRQTLGQGPEFLTYFQNEAQLEKSRLLSDRFSAERPKGSFSTLEIQRTEQGDSAMYLCASSFRVDTIYFGEGSWLTVV.

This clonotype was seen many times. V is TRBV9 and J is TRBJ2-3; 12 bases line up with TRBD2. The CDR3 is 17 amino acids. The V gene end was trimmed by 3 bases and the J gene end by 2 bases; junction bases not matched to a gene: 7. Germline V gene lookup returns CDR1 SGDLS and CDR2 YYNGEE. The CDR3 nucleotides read TGTGCCAGCAGCGCCGGGACTAGCGGGTTTTTCACAGATACGCAGTATTTT. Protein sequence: CASSAGTSGFFTDTQYF.

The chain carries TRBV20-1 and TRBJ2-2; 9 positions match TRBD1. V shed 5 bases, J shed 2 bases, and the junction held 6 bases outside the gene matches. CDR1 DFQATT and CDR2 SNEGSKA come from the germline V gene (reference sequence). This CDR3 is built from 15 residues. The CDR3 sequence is CSAQGQGNNTGELFF. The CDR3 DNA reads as TGCAGTGCTCAAGGACAGGGGAACAACACCGGGGAGCTGTTTTTT.

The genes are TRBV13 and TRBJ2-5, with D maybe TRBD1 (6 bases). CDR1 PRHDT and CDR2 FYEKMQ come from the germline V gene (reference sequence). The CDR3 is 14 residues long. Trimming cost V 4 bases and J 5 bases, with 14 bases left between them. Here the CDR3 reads CASSSWTARETQYF. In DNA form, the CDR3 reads TGTGCCAGCAGCTCATGGACAGCGCGGGAGACCCAGTACTTC.

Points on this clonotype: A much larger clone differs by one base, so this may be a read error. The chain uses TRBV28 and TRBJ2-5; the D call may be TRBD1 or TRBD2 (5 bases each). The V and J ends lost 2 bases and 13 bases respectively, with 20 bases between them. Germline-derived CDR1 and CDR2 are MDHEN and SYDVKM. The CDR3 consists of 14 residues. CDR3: CASSLPASGRALYF. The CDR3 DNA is TGTGCCAGCAGTTTACCAGCGTCGGGACGGGCCCTGTACTTC.

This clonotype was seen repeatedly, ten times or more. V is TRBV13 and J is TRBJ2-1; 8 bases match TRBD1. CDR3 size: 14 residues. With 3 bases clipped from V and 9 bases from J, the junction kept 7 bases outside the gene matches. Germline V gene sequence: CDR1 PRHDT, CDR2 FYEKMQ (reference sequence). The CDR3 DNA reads TGTGCCAGCAGCTTTGGACAGGGCTCCGGTGAGCAGTTCTTC. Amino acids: CASSFGQGSGEQFF.

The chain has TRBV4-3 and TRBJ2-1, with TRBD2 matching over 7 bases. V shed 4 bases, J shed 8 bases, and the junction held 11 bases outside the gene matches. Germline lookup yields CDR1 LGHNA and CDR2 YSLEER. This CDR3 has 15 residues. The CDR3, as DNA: TGCGCCAGCAGCCTAGCTAGCGGAGTGATCTATGAGCAGTTCTTC. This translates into CASSLASGVIYEQFF.

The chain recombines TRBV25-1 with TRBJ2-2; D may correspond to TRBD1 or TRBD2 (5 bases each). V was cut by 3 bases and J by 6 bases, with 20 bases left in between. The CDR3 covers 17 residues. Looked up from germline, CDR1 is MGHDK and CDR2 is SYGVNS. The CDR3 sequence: CASSEAYGVGDSGELFF. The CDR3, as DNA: TGTGCCAGCAGTGAGGCCTACGGGGTAGGGGATTCCGGGGAGCTGTTTTTT.

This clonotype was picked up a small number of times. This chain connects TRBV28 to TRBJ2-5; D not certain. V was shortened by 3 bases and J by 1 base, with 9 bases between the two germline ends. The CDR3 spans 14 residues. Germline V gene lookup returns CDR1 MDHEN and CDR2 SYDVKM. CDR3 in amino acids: CASSFGTIQETQYF. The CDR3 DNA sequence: TGTGCCAGCAGTTTTGGCACTATCCAAGAGACCCAGTACTTC.

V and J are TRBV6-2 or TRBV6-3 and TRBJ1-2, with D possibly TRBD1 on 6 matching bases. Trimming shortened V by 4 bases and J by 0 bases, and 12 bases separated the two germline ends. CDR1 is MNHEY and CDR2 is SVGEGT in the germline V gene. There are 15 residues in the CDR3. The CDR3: CASSSHREANYGYTF. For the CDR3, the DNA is TGTGCCAGCAGTTCACACAGGGAAGCTAACTATGGCTACACCTTC.

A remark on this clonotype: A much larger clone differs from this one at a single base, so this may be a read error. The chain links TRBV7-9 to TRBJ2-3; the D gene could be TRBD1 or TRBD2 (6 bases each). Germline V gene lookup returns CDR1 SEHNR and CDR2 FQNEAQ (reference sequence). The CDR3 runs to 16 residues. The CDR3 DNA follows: TGTGCCAGCAGCTTAGGAACCGGGGGCGGCGCAGATTCGCAGTATTTT. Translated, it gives CASSLGTGGGADSQYF.

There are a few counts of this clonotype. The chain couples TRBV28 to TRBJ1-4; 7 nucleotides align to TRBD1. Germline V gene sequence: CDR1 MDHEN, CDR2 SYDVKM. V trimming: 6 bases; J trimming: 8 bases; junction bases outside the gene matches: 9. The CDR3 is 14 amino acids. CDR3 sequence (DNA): TGTGCCAGCAGCCTGGATGACAGGGTGGAAAAACTGTTTTTT. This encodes CASSLDDRVEKLFF. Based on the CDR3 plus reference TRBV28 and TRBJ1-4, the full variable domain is DVKVTQSSRYLVKRTGEKVFLECVQDMDHENMFWYRQDPGLGLRLIYFSYDVKMKEKGDIPEGYSVSREKKERFSLILESASTNQTSMYLCASSLDDRVEKLFFGSGTQLSVL.

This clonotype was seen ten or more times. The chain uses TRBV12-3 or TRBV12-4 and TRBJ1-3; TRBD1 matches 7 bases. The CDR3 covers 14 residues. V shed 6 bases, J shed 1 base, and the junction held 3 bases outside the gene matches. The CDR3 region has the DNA TGTGCCAGCAGCCCGACAGGGTCTGGAAACACCATATATTTT. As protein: CASSPTGSGNTIYF.

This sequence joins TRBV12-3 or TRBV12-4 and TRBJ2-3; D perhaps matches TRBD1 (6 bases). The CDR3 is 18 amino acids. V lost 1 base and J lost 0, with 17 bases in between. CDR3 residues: CASSLVQLVDRSTDTQYF. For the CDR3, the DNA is TGTGCCAGCAGTTTAGTTCAGTTGGTGGACAGAAGCACAGATACGCAGTATTTT.